This T cell receptor beta chain was retrieved from a study of T cells in localized non-small cell lung cancer. Whole-study results and caveats: Adjacent uninvolved lung had the highest clonality, suggesting focused antigen responses.

A word on this clone: Antigen: not known.

V lost 1 base and J lost 8, with 7 bases in between. This CDR3 comprises 13 residues. The germline gives CDR1 SGDLS, CDR2 YYNGEE. The method was immunoSEQ multiplex PCR; TCRdb's version includes in-frame clones alone and lacks a portion of them. The table lists tens of thousands of clones, 80% to 90% of them singletons. The starting material was peripheral blood, obtained before any cancer treatment. This chain uses TRBV9 with TRBJ1-6, with D perhaps TRBD1 (6 bases). This receptor was taken from a woman aged 40 to 75 with stage I lung adenocarcinoma. CDR3 protein: CASSVKGDSPLHF. CDR3 nucleotides: TGTGCCAGCAGCGTAAAGGGGGATTCACCCCTCCACTTT.